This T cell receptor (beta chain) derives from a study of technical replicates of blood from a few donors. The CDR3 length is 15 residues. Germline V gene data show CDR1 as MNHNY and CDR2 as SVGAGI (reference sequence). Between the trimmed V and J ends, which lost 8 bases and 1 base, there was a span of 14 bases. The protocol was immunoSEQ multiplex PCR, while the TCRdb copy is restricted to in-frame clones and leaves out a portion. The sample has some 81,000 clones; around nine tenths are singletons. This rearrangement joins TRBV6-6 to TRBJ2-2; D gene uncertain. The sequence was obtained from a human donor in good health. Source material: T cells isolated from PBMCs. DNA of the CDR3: TGTGCCAGCTATACGACTCGTATGAACACCGGGGAGCTGTTTTTT. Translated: CASYTTRMNTGELFF.